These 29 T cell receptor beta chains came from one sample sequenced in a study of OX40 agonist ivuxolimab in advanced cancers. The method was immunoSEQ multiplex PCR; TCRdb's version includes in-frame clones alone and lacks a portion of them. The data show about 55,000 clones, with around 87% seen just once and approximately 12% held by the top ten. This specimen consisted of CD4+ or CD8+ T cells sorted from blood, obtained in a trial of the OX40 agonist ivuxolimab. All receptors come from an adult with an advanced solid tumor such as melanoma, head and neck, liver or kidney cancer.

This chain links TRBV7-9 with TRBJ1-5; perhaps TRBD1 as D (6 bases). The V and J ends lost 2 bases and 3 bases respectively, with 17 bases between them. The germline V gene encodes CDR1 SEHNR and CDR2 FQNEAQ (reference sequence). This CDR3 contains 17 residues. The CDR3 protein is CASSLIRPGGLNQPQHF. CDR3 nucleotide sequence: TGTGCCAGCAGCTTAATTCGCCCGGGGGGCCTCAATCAGCCCCAGCATTTT.

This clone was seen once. This chain's CDR3 is CASSVASWWGGDNEQFF. Written as DNA, the CDR3 is TGTGCCAGCAGCGTAGCTTCCTGGTGGGGGGGTGACAATGAGCAGTTCTTC. The V call is TRBV9, the J call TRBJ2-1; TRBD2 matches at 7 bases. CDR1 is SGDLS and CDR2 is YYNGEE in the germline V gene. V lost 0 bases, J lost 5 bases, and 11 bases stayed unmatched. The CDR3 is 17 residues long.

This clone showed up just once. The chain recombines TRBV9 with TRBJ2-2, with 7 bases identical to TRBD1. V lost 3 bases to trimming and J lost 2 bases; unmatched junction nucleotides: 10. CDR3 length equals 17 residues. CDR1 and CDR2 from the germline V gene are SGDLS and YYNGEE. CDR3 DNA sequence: TGTGCCAGCAGCGGAAATACTTGGGACAGTAACACCGGGGAGCTGTTTTTT. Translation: CASSGNTWDSNTGELFF.

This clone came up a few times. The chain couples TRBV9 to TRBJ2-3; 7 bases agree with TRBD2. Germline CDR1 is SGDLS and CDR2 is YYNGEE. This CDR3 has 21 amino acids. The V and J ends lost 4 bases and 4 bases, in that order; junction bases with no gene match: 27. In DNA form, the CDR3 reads TGTGCCAGCAGCCCCGGGTCTATCTGGACTAGTGGGGCCATGGGCGCAGATACGCAGTATTTT. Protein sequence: CASSPGSIWTSGAMGADTQYF.

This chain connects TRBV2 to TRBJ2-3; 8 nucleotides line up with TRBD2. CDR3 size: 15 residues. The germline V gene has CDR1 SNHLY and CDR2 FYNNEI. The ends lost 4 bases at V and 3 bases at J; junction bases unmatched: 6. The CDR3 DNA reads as TGTGCCAGCAGTGGCCAGCGGGGGCGAACAGATACGCAGTATTTT. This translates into CASSGQRGRTDTQYF. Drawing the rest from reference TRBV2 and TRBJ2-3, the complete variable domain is EPEVTQTPSHQVTQMGQEVILRCVPISNHLYFYWYRQILGQKVEFLVSFYNNEISEKSEIFDDQFSVERPDGSNFTLKIRSTKLEDSAMYFCASSGQRGRTDTQYFGPGTRLTVL.

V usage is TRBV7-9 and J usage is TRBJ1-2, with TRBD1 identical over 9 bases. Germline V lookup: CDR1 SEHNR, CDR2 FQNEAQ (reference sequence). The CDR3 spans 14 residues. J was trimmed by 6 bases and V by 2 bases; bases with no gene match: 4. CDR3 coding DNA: TGTGCCAGCAGCTTATTGGGACAGGGCCATGGCTACACCTTC. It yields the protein CASSLLGQGHGYTF.

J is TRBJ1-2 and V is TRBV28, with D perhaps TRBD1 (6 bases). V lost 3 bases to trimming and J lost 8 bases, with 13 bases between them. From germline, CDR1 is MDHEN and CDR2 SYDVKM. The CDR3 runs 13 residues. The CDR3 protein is CASSLDSPGGYTF. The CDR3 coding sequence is TGTGCCAGCAGTTTGGACAGCCCCGGCGGCTACACCTTC.

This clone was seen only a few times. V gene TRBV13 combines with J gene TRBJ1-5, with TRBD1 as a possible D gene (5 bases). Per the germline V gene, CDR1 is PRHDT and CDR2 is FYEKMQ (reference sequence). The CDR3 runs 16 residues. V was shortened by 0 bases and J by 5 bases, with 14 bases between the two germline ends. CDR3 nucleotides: TGTGCCAGCAGCTTAGGCCTCTGGGAGGGGCATCAGCCCCAGCATTTT. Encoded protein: CASSLGLWEGHQPQHF.

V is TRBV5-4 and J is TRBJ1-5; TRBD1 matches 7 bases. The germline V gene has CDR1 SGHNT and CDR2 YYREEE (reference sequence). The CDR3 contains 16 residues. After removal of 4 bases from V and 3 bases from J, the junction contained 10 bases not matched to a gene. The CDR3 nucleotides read TGTGCCAGCAGCCTGGGGAACAGGGGACCCAATCAGCCCCAGCATTTT. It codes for CASSLGNRGPNQPQHF.

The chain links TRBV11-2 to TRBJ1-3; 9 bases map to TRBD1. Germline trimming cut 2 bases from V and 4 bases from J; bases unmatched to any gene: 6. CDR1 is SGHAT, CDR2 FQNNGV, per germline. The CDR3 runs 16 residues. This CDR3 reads CASSLILGQGGNTIYF. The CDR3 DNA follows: TGTGCCAGCAGCTTAATTTTGGGACAGGGAGGAAACACCATATATTTT.

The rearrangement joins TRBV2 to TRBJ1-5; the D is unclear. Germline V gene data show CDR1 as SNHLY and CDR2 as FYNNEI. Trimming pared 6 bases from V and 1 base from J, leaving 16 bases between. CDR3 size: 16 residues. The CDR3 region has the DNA TGTGCCAGCAGCGCGATTGAAGGCTGGAGCAATCAGCCCCAGCATTTT. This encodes CASSAIEGWSNQPQHF. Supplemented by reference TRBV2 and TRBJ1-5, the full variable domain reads EPEVTQTPSHQVTQMGQEVILRCVPISNHLYFYWYRQILGQKVEFLVSFYNNEISEKSEIFDDQFSVERPDGSNFTLKIRSTKLEDSAMYFCASSAIEGWSNQPQHFGDGTRLSIL.

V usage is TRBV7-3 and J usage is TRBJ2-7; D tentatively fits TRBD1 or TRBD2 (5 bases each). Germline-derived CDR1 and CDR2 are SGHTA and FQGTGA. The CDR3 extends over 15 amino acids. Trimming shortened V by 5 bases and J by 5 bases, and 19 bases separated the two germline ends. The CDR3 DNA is TGTGCCAGCAGCCCGATCGGGGCGGGCTACCACGAGCAGTACTTC. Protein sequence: CASSPIGAGYHEQYF.

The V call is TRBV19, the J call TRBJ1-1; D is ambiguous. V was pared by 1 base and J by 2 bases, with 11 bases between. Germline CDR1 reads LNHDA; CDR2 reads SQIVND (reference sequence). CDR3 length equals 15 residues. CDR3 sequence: CASSIGFGRNTEAFF. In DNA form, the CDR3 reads TGTGCCAGTAGTATAGGGTTCGGGAGAAACACTGAAGCTTTCTTT.

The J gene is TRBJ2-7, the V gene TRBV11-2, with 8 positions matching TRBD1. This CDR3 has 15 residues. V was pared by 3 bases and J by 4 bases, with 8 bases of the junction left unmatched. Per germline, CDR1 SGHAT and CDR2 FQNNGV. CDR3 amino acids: CASSFGADRAYEQYF. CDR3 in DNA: TGTGCCAGCAGCTTTGGGGCGGACAGGGCTTACGAGCAGTACTTC.

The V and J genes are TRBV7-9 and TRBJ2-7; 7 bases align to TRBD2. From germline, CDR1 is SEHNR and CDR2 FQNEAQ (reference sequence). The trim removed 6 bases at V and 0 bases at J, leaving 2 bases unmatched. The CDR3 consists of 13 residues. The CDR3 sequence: CASRGGNSYEQYF. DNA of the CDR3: TGTGCCAGCAGGGGGGGGAACTCCTACGAGCAGTACTTC.

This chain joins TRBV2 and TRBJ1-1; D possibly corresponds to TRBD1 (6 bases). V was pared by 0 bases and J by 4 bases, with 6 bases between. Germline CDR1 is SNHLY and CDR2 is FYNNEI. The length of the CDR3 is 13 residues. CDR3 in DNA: TGTGCCAGCAGTGAAGCGGGGGCCACTGAAGCTTTCTTT. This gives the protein CASSEAGATEAFF.

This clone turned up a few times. The CDR3 DNA sequence: TGTGCCAGCAGTTACAGAGCCGGGACAGGGTTCCACGAGCAGTACTTC. Residues: CASSYRAGTGFHEQYF. J is TRBJ2-7 and V is TRBV6-5, with 9 bases aligning to TRBD1. The CDR3 extends over 16 amino acids. The trim removed 2 bases at V and 5 bases at J, leaving 10 bases unmatched. Germline V gene lookup returns CDR1 MNHEY and CDR2 SVGAGI.

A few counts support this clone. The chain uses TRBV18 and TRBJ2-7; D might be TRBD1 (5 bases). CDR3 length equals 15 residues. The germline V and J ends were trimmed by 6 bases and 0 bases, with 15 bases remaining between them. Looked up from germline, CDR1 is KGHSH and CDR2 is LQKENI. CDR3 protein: CASSIQGARSYEQYF. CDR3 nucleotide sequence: TGTGCCAGCTCGATACAAGGGGCCCGCTCCTACGAGCAGTACTTC. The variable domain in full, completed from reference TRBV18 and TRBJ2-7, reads NAGVMQNPRHLVRRRGQEARLRCSPMKGHSHVYWYRQLPEEGLKFMVYLQKENIIDESGMPKERFSAEFPKEGPSILRIQQVVRGDSAAYFCASSIQGARSYEQYFGPGTRLTVT.

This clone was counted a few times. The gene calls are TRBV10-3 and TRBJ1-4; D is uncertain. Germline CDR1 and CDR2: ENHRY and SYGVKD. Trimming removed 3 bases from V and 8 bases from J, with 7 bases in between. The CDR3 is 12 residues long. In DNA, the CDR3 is TGTGCCATCAGTGAAACGGACGAAAAACTGTTTTTT. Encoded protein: CAISETDEKLFF.

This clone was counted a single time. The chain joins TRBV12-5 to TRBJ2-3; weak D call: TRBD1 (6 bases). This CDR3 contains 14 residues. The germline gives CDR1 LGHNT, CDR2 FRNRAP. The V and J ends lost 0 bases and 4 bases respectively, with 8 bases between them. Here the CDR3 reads CASGLVTGADTQYF. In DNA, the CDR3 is TGTGCTAGTGGTTTGGTGACAGGCGCAGATACGCAGTATTTT.

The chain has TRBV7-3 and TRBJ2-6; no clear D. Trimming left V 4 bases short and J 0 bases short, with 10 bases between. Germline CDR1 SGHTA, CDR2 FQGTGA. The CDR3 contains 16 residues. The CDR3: CASSSGPYSGANVLTF. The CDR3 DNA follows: TGTGCCAGCAGCTCAGGACCCTACTCTGGGGCCAACGTCCTGACTTTC. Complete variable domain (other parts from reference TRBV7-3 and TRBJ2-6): GAGVSQTPSNKVTEKGKYVELRCDPISGHTALYWYRQSLGQGPEFLIYFQGTGAADDSGLPNDRFFAVRPEGSVSTLKIQRTERGDSAVYLCASSSGPYSGANVLTFGAGSRLTVL.

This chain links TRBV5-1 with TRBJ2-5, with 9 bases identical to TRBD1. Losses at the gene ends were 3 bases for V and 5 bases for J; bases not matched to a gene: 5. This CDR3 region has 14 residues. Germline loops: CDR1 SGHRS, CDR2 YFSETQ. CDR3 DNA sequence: TGCGCCAGCAGCTCCTACAGGGGGCGGGAGACCCAGTACTTC. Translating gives CASSSYRGRETQYF.

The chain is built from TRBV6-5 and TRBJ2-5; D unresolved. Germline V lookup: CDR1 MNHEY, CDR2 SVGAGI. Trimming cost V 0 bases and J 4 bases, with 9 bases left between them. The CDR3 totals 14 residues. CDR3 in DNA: TGTGCCAGCAGTTACTCAGGGTGGGGAGAGACCCAGTACTTC. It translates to CASSYSGWGETQYF.

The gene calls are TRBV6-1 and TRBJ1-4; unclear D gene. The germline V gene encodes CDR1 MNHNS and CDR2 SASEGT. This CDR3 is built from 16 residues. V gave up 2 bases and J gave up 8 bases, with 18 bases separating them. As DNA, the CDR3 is TGTGCCAGCAGTGAAAGAAGTTCGTTCCGAACCGAAAAACTGTTTTTT. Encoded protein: CASSERSSFRTEKLFF.

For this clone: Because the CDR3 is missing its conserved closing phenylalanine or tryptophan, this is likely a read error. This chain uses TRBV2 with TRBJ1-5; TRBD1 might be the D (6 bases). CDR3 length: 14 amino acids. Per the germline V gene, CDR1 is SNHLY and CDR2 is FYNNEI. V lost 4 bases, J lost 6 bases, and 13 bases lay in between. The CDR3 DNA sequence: TGTGCCAGCAGTGGGGAGGGACACGGTCAGCCCCAGCATCTT. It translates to CASSGEGHGQPQHL.

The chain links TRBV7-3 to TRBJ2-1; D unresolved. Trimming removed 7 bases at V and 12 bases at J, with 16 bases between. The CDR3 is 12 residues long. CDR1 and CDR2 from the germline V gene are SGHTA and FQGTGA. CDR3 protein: CASMLLGIGQFF. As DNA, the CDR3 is TGTGCCAGCATGCTTCTTGGGATTGGGCAGTTCTTC. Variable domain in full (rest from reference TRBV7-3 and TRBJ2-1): GAGVSQTPSNKVTEKGKYVELRCDPISGHTALYWYRQSLGQGPEFLIYFQGTGAADDSGLPNDRFFAVRPEGSVSTLKIQRTERGDSAVYLCASMLLGIGQFFGPGTRLTVL.

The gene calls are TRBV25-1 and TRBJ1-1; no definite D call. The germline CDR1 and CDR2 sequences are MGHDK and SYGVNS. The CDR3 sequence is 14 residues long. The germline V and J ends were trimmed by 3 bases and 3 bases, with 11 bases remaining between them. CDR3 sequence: CASSDNGGYTEAFF. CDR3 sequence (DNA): TGTGCCAGCAGTGATAACGGTGGTTACACTGAAGCTTTCTTT. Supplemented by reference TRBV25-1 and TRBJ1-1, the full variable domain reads EADIYQTPRYLVIGTGKKITLECSQTMGHDKMYWYQQDPGMELHLIHYSYGVNSTEKGDLSSESTVSRIRTEHFPLTLESARPSHTSQYLCASSDNGGYTEAFFGQGTRLTVV.

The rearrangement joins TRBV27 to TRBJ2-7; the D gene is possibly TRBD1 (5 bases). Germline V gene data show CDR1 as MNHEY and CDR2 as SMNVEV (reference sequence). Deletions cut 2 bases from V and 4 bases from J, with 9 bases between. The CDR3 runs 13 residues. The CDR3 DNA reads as TGTGCCAGCAGTTTAATAGACAGTTACGAGCAGTACTTC. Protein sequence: CASSLIDSYEQYF.

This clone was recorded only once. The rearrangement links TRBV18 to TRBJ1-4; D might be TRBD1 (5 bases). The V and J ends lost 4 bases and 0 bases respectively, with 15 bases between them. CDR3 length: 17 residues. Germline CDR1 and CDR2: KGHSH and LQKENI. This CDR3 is CASSQNGGAPTNEKLFF. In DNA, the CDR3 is TGTGCCAGCTCACAAAATGGGGGAGCCCCAACTAATGAAAAACTGTTTTTT.